This TCR beta chain was sequenced in a study of shared clonotypes between healthy human individuals. Findings and caveats of the study: Generation of non-shared clonotypes was less probable than generation of clonotypes shared by all four donors. Sample collection involved blood only; tissue repertoires are likely different.

This clone came up a few times. Its antigen remains unidentified. An assay was performed, and its level was deep. In the authors' methods: Junction-only immunoSEQ sequences carried no quality scores, so filtering differed. Libraries were prepared by immunoSEQ multiplex PCR; TCRdb keeps only in-frame clonotypes and omits some of them. V and J calls and clone size are as listed in that table; D and trimming were resolved from the DNA. The sample comprises 2 million to 3 million clones, roughly 93% of which are singletons, and 0.36% rests with the top ten. With 4 bases removed from V and 0 bases from J, the gap between germline ends came to 7 bases. The CDR3 consists of 13 residues. Germline values: CDR1 SGHRS, CDR2 YFSETQ.

The sample taken for sequencing was naive CD4+ T cells from PBMCs. The subset here: CD45RA+ positively selected. The sequence was collected from a man between 18 and 29 years old in good health. Some clones in this sample may be carry-over from other donors' samples. The chain combines TRBV5-1 with TRBJ1-2; D is perhaps TRBD1 (5 bases). The DNA for the CDR3 is TGCGCCAGCAGCGGGGCAGCTAACTATGGCTACACCTTC. Translating it yields CASSGAANYGYTF.